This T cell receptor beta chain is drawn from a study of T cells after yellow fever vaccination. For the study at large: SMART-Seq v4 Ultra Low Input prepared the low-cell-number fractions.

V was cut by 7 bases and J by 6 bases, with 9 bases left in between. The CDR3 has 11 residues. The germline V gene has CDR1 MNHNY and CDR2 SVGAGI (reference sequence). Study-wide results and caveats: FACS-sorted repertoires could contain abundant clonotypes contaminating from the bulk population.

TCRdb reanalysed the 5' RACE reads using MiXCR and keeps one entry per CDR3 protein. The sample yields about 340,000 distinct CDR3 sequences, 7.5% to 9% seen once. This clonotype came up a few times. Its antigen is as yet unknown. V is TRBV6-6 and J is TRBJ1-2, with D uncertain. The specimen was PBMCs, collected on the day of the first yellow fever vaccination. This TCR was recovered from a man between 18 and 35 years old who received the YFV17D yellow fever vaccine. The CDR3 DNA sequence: TGTGCCAGCAAGGCACGGGATGGCTACACCTTC. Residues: CASKARDGYTF.